A single sample is the source of the 19 T cell receptor beta chains below, sequenced in a study of blood T cell repertoires in COVID-19. TCRdb's copy holds only in-frame clones and misses some; the assay was immunoSEQ multiplex PCR. Seen here are about 200,000 clones, around 87% observed once, and the top ten hold 20% to 25%. The sequenced sample consisted of PBMCs or T cells enriched from blood (not recorded which). These receptor sequences come from a woman between 35 and 50 years old in a cohort exposed to, infected with or recovered from COVID-19 (not recorded which).

V and J are TRBV13 and TRBJ2-7; 8 bases map to TRBD2. From germline, CDR1 is PRHDT and CDR2 FYEKMQ (reference sequence). CDR3 length equals 14 residues. V dropped 0 bases and J dropped 3; count of bases not matched to a gene: 1. CDR3 in DNA: TGTGCCAGCAGCTTAGGGAGCGGGGGCTACGAGCAGTACTTC. The encoded protein is CASSLGSGGYEQYF.

CDR3 protein: CASSAHEGAVEAFF. The CDR3 DNA reads as TGTGCCAGCAGCGCCCATGAGGGGGCGGTTGAAGCTTTCTTT. This rearrangement joins TRBV9 to TRBJ1-1; the match to TRBD1 covers 7 bases. Trimming removed 3 bases from V and 7 bases from J; junction bases left unmatched: 9. This CDR3 spans 14 amino acids. Germline V CDR1 and CDR2: SGDLS, YYNGEE.

This chain connects TRBV6-2 or TRBV6-3 to TRBJ2-1; a weak D match, TRBD2 (6 bases). Germline V gene lookup returns CDR1 MNHEY and CDR2 SVGEGT. The CDR3 has 13 residues. V lost 4 bases, J lost 5 bases, and 9 bases lay in between. In nucleotides, the CDR3 is TGTGCCAGCAGTTTTGGACTAAACAATGAGCAGTTCTTC. As protein: CASSFGLNNEQFF.

This clone came up a few times. The chain has TRBV28 and TRBJ1-1; 7 bases line up with TRBD1. With V trimmed by 5 bases and J by 11 bases, 14 bases remained unmatched. The length of the CDR3 is 14 residues. Germline CDR1 reads MDHEN; CDR2 reads SYDVKM. CDR3 amino acids: CASSPGGWGGGAFF. In DNA, the CDR3 is TGTGCCAGCAGTCCAGGGGGTTGGGGTGGTGGGGCTTTCTTT. Complete variable domain (other parts from reference TRBV28 and TRBJ1-1): DVKVTQSSRYLVKRTGEKVFLECVQDMDHENMFWYRQDPGLGLRLIYFSYDVKMKEKGDIPEGYSVSREKKERFSLILESASTNQTSMYLCASSPGGWGGGAFFGQGTRLTVV.

J is TRBJ1-1 and V is TRBV2; tentatively, D is TRBD1 (6 bases). V lost 4 bases, J lost 1 base, and 10 bases lay in between. CDR3 length: 14 amino acids. CDR1 and CDR2 (germline): SNHLY, FYNNEI. The CDR3 is CASSGGRANTEAFF. In DNA, the CDR3 is TGTGCCAGCAGTGGGGGGCGGGCGAACACTGAAGCTTTCTTT.

This sequence joins TRBV7-8 and TRBJ2-7; D possibly corresponds to TRBD1 (6 bases). V was trimmed by 5 bases and J by 6 bases, leaving 14 bases between them. CDR3 length equals 13 residues. Germline CDR1 reads SGHVS; CDR2 reads FQNEAQ. CDR3 amino acids: CASSRRTDAEQYF. CDR3 sequence (DNA): TGTGCCAGCAGCCGTAGGACAGACGCCGAGCAGTACTTC.

The J gene is TRBJ2-7, the V gene TRBV7-8; D possibly corresponds to TRBD2 (6 bases). The CDR3 is made up of 13 amino acids. CDR1 and CDR2 from the germline V gene are SGHVS and FQNEAQ. V lost 4 bases and J lost 2, with 9 bases in between. CDR3 sequence reads: CASSSGLTYEQYF. CDR3 nucleotide sequence: TGTGCCAGCAGCTCGGGACTTACCTACGAGCAGTACTTC. The entire variable domain, with the rest obtained from reference TRBV7-8 and TRBJ2-7, is as follows: GAGVSQSPRYKVAKRGQDVALRCDPISGHVSLFWYQQALGQGPEFLTYFQNEAQLDKSGLPSDRFFAERPEGSVSTLKIQRTQQEDSAVYLCASSSGLTYEQYFGPGTRLTVT.

The V gene is TRBV9, the J gene TRBJ1-1; D ambiguous. V gave up 0 bases and J gave up 2 bases, with 8 bases separating them. This CDR3 is built from 14 residues. Germline lookup yields CDR1 SGDLS and CDR2 YYNGEE. CDR3 sequence reads: CASSVVEFNTEAFF. The CDR3 DNA sequence: TGTGCCAGCAGCGTAGTAGAATTTAACACTGAAGCTTTCTTT.

The CDR3 sequence: CASSLGTGGPYNEQFF. The CDR3, as DNA: TGCGCCAGCAGCTTGGGTACGGGAGGGCCCTACAATGAGCAGTTCTTC. V gene TRBV5-1 combines with J gene TRBJ2-1; 8 nucleotides align to TRBD2. The V gene end was trimmed by 0 bases and the J gene end by 2 bases; junction bases not matched to a gene: 4. Germline CDR1 and CDR2: SGHRS and YFSETQ. CDR3 length: 16 amino acids.

This chain links TRBV6-2 or TRBV6-3 with TRBJ2-2, with D possibly being TRBD2 (6 bases). Germline-derived CDR1 and CDR2 are MNHEY and SVGEGT. The CDR3 runs to 13 residues. The V end lost 2 bases, the J end lost 7 bases, and 8 bases lay between the germline ends. The CDR3 sequence: CASSYAGGGELFF. The DNA of the CDR3 is TGTGCCAGCAGTTACGCCGGGGGCGGGGAGCTGTTTTTT.

This chain's CDR3 is CASSEPGLAGVVDTQYF. The CDR3 nucleotides are TGCGCCAGCAGTGAGCCGGGACTAGCGGGAGTTGTAGATACGCAGTATTTT. The J gene is TRBJ2-3, the V gene TRBV10-2; 14 bases line up with TRBD2. With 2 bases clipped from V and 5 bases from J, the junction kept 6 bases outside the gene matches. The CDR3 extends over 17 amino acids. Germline V lookup: CDR1 WSHSY, CDR2 SAAADI.

The genes are TRBV10-3 and TRBJ2-5; D might be TRBD1 (5 bases). CDR1 and CDR2 (germline): ENHRY, SYGVKD. Trimming shortened V by 10 bases and J by 5 bases, and 20 bases separated the two germline ends. The CDR3 spans 14 residues. CDR3: CATRIEGVGETQYF. The CDR3 nucleotides read TGTGCCACCAGGATTGAAGGGGTTGGGGAGACCCAGTACTTC.

This chain joins TRBV13 and TRBJ2-3; the D gene is possibly TRBD1 (6 bases). The CDR3 runs to 13 residues. The germline V gene has CDR1 PRHDT and CDR2 FYEKMQ (reference sequence). Trimming removed 4 bases from V and 1 base from J, with 6 bases in between. CDR3 DNA sequence: TGTGCCAGCAGCTACAGGGGCACAGATACGCAGTATTTT. Its translation is CASSYRGTDTQYF.

The chain combines TRBV28 with TRBJ2-3; unclear D gene. Trimming shortened V by 4 bases and J by 8 bases, and 22 bases separated the two germline ends. The CDR3 loop spans 16 amino acids. Germline V gene lookup returns CDR1 MDHEN and CDR2 SYDVKM. The CDR3 spells CASSSTWSPLVGTQYF. The CDR3 DNA reads TGTGCCAGCAGTTCGACTTGGTCCCCCCTAGTGGGTACGCAGTATTTT.

The CDR3 reads CASSLQAGTGDRNEQFF. DNA for the CDR3: TGTGCCAGCAGTTTACAAGCCGGGACAGGGGACCGGAATGAGCAGTTCTTC. The gene calls are TRBV27 and TRBJ2-1; the match to TRBD1 covers 10 bases. This CDR3 contains 17 residues. The germline V gene encodes CDR1 MNHEY and CDR2 SMNVEV (reference sequence). Losses at the gene ends were 2 bases for V and 7 bases for J; bases not matched to a gene: 11.

The chain is built from TRBV19 and TRBJ2-7; D gene uncertain. The CDR3 runs 18 residues. V gave up 0 bases and J gave up 2 bases, with 20 bases separating them. Per germline, CDR1 LNHDA and CDR2 SQIVND (reference sequence). The CDR3 bases are TGTGCCAGTAGTATAGATCTATACGGTAGTAGCTCCCCCTACGAGCAGTACTTC. Encoded protein: CASSIDLYGSSSPYEQYF.

The chain recombines TRBV27 with TRBJ2-7; no clear D. The CDR3 runs to 13 residues. CDR1 is MNHEY and CDR2 is SMNVEV in the germline V gene (reference sequence). Trimming removed 6 bases at V and 0 bases at J, with 9 bases between. In nucleotides, the CDR3 is TGTGCCAGCAGACAACGCCCCTCCTACGAGCAGTACTTC. The encoded protein is CASRQRPSYEQYF.

A single count supports this clone. This chain joins TRBV27 and TRBJ2-5, with TRBD2 as a possible D gene (7 bases). This CDR3 region has 14 residues. Germline-derived CDR1 and CDR2 are MNHEY and SMNVEV (reference sequence). Trimming took off 1 base at V and 5 bases at J, with 11 bases between the two ends. The CDR3 DNA sequence: TGTGCCAGCAGTTTATTACAGGGAGGGGAGACCCAGTACTTC. It translates to CASSLLQGGETQYF.

The CDR3 protein is CASSYGQGRYEQYF. CDR3 nucleotide sequence: TGTGCCAGCAGCTACGGACAGGGGAGATACGAGCAGTACTTC. The V gene is TRBV27, the J gene TRBJ2-7; 9 bases match TRBD1. V shed 6 bases, J shed 4 bases, and the junction held 7 bases outside the gene matches. Germline V lookup: CDR1 MNHEY, CDR2 SMNVEV (reference sequence). CDR3 length: 14 residues.